These T cell receptor beta chains were read from a single sample in a study of OX40 agonist ivuxolimab in advanced cancers. Libraries were prepared by immunoSEQ multiplex PCR; TCRdb keeps only in-frame clonotypes and omits some of them. Among tens of thousands of clones listed, 70% to 80% were seen once. The specimen comprised CD4+ or CD8+ T cells sorted from blood, sampled in a trial of the OX40 agonist ivuxolimab. The receptors derive from an adult with an advanced solid tumor such as melanoma, head and neck, liver or kidney cancer. Each CDR3 is given without its conserved first and last residue. A D gene is named only where the DNA matches it firmly.

TRBV15,-,ATSRPSQGKGRGNTIY
TRBV5-4,-,ASSLNGGRNSPLH
TRBV7-2,TRBD1,ASSLAGQGSHNSPLH
TRBV4-2,-,ASSHHRGSSYNEQF
TRBV5-6,-,ASSLVLASTDTQY
TRBV6-1,TRBD1,ASRETGNYEQY
TRBV5-1,-,ASSPGWGENGYT
TRBV4-2,-,ASSQDGIGVEQY
TRBV6-5,-,ASSVRGSGNTIY
TRBV6-1,TRBD1,ASSRRTGDEQY
TRBV6-5,-,ASRSPNTGELF
TRBV6-1,-,ASSESPSVALNIQY
TRBV15,-,ATSRTVVANQPQH
TRBV4-1,-,ASSQGQVNEQF
TRBV5-6,-,ASSLPQGYEQY
TRBV6-1,-,ASSELAGDNQPQH
TRBV15,-,ATSRDDLRNRDSGNTIY
TRBV5-5,-,ASSLVWVGETYEQY
TRBV12-5,-,ASRGTGETQY
TRBV4-1,-,ASSQGIMGTDTQY
TRBV7-2,TRBD1,ASSPGGQSYGYT
TRBV19,-,ASSKAGQPGSYNSPLH
TRBV29-1,TRBD1,SVEQGDPNYGYT
TRBV6-5,TRBD2,ASSGLAGSYEQY
TRBV5-1,-,ASSLEQEWIETQY
TRBV7-9,-,ASSSGGTNEKLF
TRBV5-4,TRBD2,ASSPGGGKSYNEQF
TRBV7-9,-,ASSPNRERLDEQF
TRBV19,-,ASSISEGSDTQY
TRBV29-1,-,SVEGQASSYNEQF
TRBV10-3,-,ASSNKGQLYGYT
TRBV14,-,ASSPWDGYT
TRBV5-6,-,ASSSRHFPNTGELF
TRBV28,-,ASSPPSGLTDTQY
TRBV7-8,-,ASTSSLGAEQY
TRBV10-1,-,ASSAGLDYGYT
TRBV28,-,ASGRGDTEAF
TRBV7-9,TRBD1,ASQKRVPSARGQDGYT
TRBV11-2,-,ASSPLMKDDYGYT
TRBV5-1,-,ASSSARQETQY
TRBV9,TRBD1,ASSVGTGKSGAAQY
TRBV7-6,TRBD1,ASSAHPGQGADGYT
TRBV7-9,TRBD1,ASSLRDRGEYEQY
TRBV27,TRBD1,ASSFSQGAYPGIGYT
TRBV10-1,-,ASSELRANEQF